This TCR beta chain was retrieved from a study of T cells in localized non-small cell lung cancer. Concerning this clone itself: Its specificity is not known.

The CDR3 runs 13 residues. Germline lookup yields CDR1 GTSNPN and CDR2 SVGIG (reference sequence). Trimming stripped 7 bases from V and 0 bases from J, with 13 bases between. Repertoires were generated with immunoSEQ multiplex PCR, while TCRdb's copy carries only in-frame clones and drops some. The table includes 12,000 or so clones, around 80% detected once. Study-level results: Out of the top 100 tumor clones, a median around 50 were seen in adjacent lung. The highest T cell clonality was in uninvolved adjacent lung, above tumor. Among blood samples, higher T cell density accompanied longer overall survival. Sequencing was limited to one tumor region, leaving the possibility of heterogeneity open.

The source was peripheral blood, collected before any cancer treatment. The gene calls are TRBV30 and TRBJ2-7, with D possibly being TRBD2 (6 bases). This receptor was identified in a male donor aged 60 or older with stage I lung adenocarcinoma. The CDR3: CAFWDFSSYEQYF. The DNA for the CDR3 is TGTGCCTTTTGGGACTTCAGCTCCTACGAGCAGTACTTC. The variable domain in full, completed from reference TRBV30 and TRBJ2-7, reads SQTIHQWPATLVQPVGSPLSLECTVEGTSNPNLYWYRQAAGRGLQLLFYSVGIGQISSEVPQNLSASRPQDRQFILSSKKLLLSDSGFYLCAFWDFSSYEQYFGPGTRLTVT.